These T cell receptor beta chains were read from a single sample in a study of control samples from healthy donors and cancer patients. Libraries were prepared by immunoSEQ multiplex PCR; TCRdb keeps only in-frame clonotypes and omits some of them. The sample gives over 150,000 clones, about 94% of which show up once; approximately 14% is in the top ten. Sequencing used PBMCs. These receptors were collected from a man between 60 and 75 years old with colorectal cancer. Each CDR3 is given with its conserved first and last residue. D genes are given only for firm matches. Some rows have no size entry. The others give once, few or many, or a class for an expanded clone.

j_gene: TRBJ1-6; abundance: NA; v_gene: TRBV7-9; d_gene: NA; CDR3nt: TGTGCCAGCAGCCGCCTGGGGGGATCCTCCTATAATTCACCCCTCCACTTT; CDR3aa: CASSRLGGSSYNSPLHF
j_gene: TRBJ1-1; abundance: NA; v_gene: TRBV5-1; d_gene: NA; CDR3nt: TGCGCCAGCAGCTTGGACGGATTCGACACTGAAGCTTTCTTT; CDR3aa: CASSLDGFDTEAFF
j_gene: TRBJ2-2; abundance: NA; v_gene: TRBV7-9; d_gene: TRBD2; CDR3nt: TGTGCCAGCAGCTTGATAGCTGGACTAGCCTCTGCCGGGGAGCTGTTTTTT; CDR3aa: CASSLIAGLASAGELFF
j_gene: TRBJ1-1; abundance: NA; v_gene: TRBV13; d_gene: NA; CDR3nt: TGTGCCAGCAGCTTAGGGGTGGTATCGAACACTGAAGCTTTCTTT; CDR3aa: CASSLGVVSNTEAFF
j_gene: TRBJ1-1; abundance: NA; v_gene: TRBV3-1/TRBV3-2; d_gene: NA; CDR3nt: TGTGCCAGCACCCGGGCAGGGATTACTGAAGCTTTCTTT; CDR3aa: CASTRAGITEAFF
j_gene: TRBJ1-1; abundance: NA; v_gene: TRBV3-1/TRBV3-2; d_gene: TRBD1; CDR3nt: TGTGCCAGCAGCCAATCCTCAGGGGGCAGGACTGAAGCTTTCTTT; CDR3aa: CASSQSSGGRTEAFF
j_gene: TRBJ2-2; abundance: NA; v_gene: TRBV25-1; d_gene: TRBD1; CDR3nt: TGTGCCAGCAGTGCCCCGAGGGGGCTCCAGAACACCGGGGAGCTGTTTTTT; CDR3aa: CASSAPRGLQNTGELFF
j_gene: TRBJ1-4; abundance: NA; v_gene: TRBV4-1; d_gene: NA; CDR3nt: TGCGCCAGCAGTCCCTTAAATCTCCTACCGGGGGGAGAAAAACTGTTTTTT; CDR3aa: CASSPLNLLPGGEKLFF
j_gene: TRBJ1-2; abundance: NA; v_gene: TRBV6-2/TRBV6-3; d_gene: NA; CDR3nt: TGTGCCAGCAGTTACTCAGAGGGCTTCTATGGCTACACCTTC; CDR3aa: CASSYSEGFYGYTF
j_gene: TRBJ1-6; abundance: NA; v_gene: TRBV7-9; d_gene: NA; CDR3nt: TGTGCCAGCAGCTTAGAAGGGCCTAGAGGCCTCCACTTT; CDR3aa: CASSLEGPRGLHF
j_gene: TRBJ1-2; abundance: medium-sized; v_gene: TRBV11-2; d_gene: NA; CDR3nt: TGTGCCAGCAGCTTAACGACAGACTACTATGGCTACACCTTC; CDR3aa: CASSLTTDYYGYTF
j_gene: TRBJ1-1; abundance: once; v_gene: TRBV5-1; d_gene: NA; CDR3nt: TGCGCCAGCACCGTGGGGGGGGCAATCACTGAAGCTTTCTTT; CDR3aa: CASTVGGAITEAFF
j_gene: TRBJ1-4; abundance: once; v_gene: TRBV5-1; d_gene: TRBD1; CDR3nt: TGCGCCAGCAGCTTGGCCACAGGGGAGGAGGAAAAACTGTTTTTT; CDR3aa: CASSLATGEEEKLFF
j_gene: TRBJ2-4; abundance: NA; v_gene: TRBV5-4; d_gene: TRBD2; CDR3nt: TGTGCCAGCAGCCTTCGGGTAGCGGGGGGGCTAGACATTCAGTACTTC; CDR3aa: CASSLRVAGGLDIQYF
j_gene: TRBJ2-7; abundance: once; v_gene: TRBV6-5; d_gene: TRBD2; CDR3nt: TGTGCCAGCACCCAGACTAGCGGGGTCTCCTACGAGCAGTACTTC; CDR3aa: CASTQTSGVSYEQYF
j_gene: TRBJ2-3; abundance: NA; v_gene: TRBV19; d_gene: NA; CDR3nt: TGTGCCAGTAGAAAGGGGGTGTCCACAGATACGCAGTATTTT; CDR3aa: CASRKGVSTDTQYF
j_gene: TRBJ1-1; abundance: NA; v_gene: TRBV5-4; d_gene: NA; CDR3nt: TGTGCCAGCAGCGTCGACTTGAACACTGAAGCTTTCTTT; CDR3aa: CASSVDLNTEAFF
j_gene: TRBJ2-5; abundance: NA; v_gene: TRBV10-3; d_gene: TRBD2; CDR3nt: TGTGCCATCGGTCTAGCGGGGCCCTCTCAGTTGGAGACCCAGTACTTC; CDR3aa: CAIGLAGPSQLETQYF
j_gene: TRBJ1-2; abundance: NA; v_gene: TRBV27; d_gene: TRBD1; CDR3nt: TGTGCCAGCAGTTCCCCGGGACAGGGAGGGCGAACTGGCTACACCTTC; CDR3aa: CASSSPGQGGRTGYTF
j_gene: TRBJ1-1; abundance: NA; v_gene: TRBV27; d_gene: NA; CDR3nt: TGTGCCAGCAGTTTTGGGGGGCTAAGTACTGAAGCTTTCTTT; CDR3aa: CASSFGGLSTEAFF
j_gene: TRBJ2-3; abundance: NA; v_gene: TRBV2; d_gene: NA; CDR3nt: TGTGCCAGCAGCCGGGATTACACAGATACGCAGTATTTT; CDR3aa: CASSRDYTDTQYF
j_gene: TRBJ2-1; abundance: once; v_gene: TRBV5-1; d_gene: NA; CDR3nt: TGCGCCAGCAGCGAGACAGTAAATATCTACAATGAGCAGTTCTTC; CDR3aa: CASSETVNIYNEQFF
j_gene: TRBJ1-5; abundance: NA; v_gene: TRBV12-3/TRBV12-4; d_gene: NA; CDR3nt: TGTGCCAGCAGTTTTTTAGTCGATCAGCCCCAGCATTTT; CDR3aa: CASSFLVDQPQHF
j_gene: TRBJ2-1; abundance: NA; v_gene: TRBV14; d_gene: TRBD2; CDR3nt: TGTGCCAGCAGCCCCTGGGGGGGAGACAATGAGCAGTTCTTC; CDR3aa: CASSPWGGDNEQFF
j_gene: TRBJ1-2; abundance: NA; v_gene: TRBV6-6; d_gene: TRBD1; CDR3nt: TGTGCCAGCAGTGAGACAGGGGCGAATGGCTACACCTTC; CDR3aa: CASSETGANGYTF
j_gene: TRBJ2-3; abundance: NA; v_gene: TRBV3-1/TRBV3-2; d_gene: NA; CDR3nt: TGTGCCAGCAGCCAAGTGTCGGGCAGGGCAACAGATACGCAGTATTTT; CDR3aa: CASSQVSGRATDTQYF
j_gene: TRBJ2-7; abundance: NA; v_gene: TRBV10-3; d_gene: NA; CDR3nt: TGTGCCATCAGTGGGGGGCAGGGGACCCTATACGAGCAGTACTTC; CDR3aa: CAISGGQGTLYEQYF
j_gene: TRBJ1-1; abundance: NA; v_gene: TRBV10-3; d_gene: TRBD1; CDR3nt: TGTGCCATCAGTCCCGGGACAGGGACCGCTTTCTTT; CDR3aa: CAISPGTGTAFF
j_gene: TRBJ1-2; abundance: NA; v_gene: TRBV28; d_gene: NA; CDR3nt: TGTGCCAGCAGTCCTCGAGGGAGTGGCTACACCTTC; CDR3aa: CASSPRGSGYTF
j_gene: TRBJ2-6; abundance: NA; v_gene: TRBV19; d_gene: NA; CDR3nt: TGTGCCAGTAACGATGTTGGTGGGGGGGCTGTTTCTGGGGCCAACGTCCTGACTTTC; CDR3aa: CASNDVGGGAVSGANVLTF
j_gene: TRBJ2-5; abundance: NA; v_gene: TRBV19; d_gene: TRBD2; CDR3nt: TGTGCCAGTAGTCCCCAGGCGGGACTAGCGGGGGCCACGAGGGAGACCCAGTACTTC; CDR3aa: CASSPQAGLAGATRETQYF
j_gene: TRBJ2-7; abundance: once; v_gene: TRBV9; d_gene: TRBD1; CDR3nt: TGTGCCAGCAGCGTAGGAGGCAGGGGGCCTTACGAGCAGTACTTC; CDR3aa: CASSVGGRGPYEQYF
j_gene: TRBJ2-1; abundance: NA; v_gene: TRBV19; d_gene: TRBD1; CDR3nt: TGTGCCAGTACCCCGACAGGGGGCTCCTATGAGCAGTTCTTC; CDR3aa: CASTPTGGSYEQFF
j_gene: TRBJ1-1; abundance: NA; v_gene: TRBV5-6; d_gene: NA; CDR3nt: TGTGCCAGCAGCTTGGGTAGGAGGGGCACTGAAGCTTTCTTT; CDR3aa: CASSLGRRGTEAFF
j_gene: TRBJ2-7; abundance: NA; v_gene: TRBV11-2; d_gene: TRBD1; CDR3nt: TGTGCCAGCAGCTTAGAGGGGACAGGGAGTAGAGAGCAGTACTTC; CDR3aa: CASSLEGTGSREQYF
j_gene: TRBJ1-2; abundance: NA; v_gene: TRBV19; d_gene: NA; CDR3nt: TGTGCCAGTAGCGCCCCGCAAGGTCAACGGGGCTACACCTTC; CDR3aa: CASSAPQGQRGYTF